This T cell receptor (beta chain) was recorded in a study of patients and donors after allogeneic stem cell transplantation. V was pared by 6 bases and J by 5 bases, with 9 bases of the junction left unmatched. This CDR3 region has 15 residues. TCRdb independently ran MiXCR on the RT-PCR reads; one entry per CDR3 protein. The repertoire includes over 130,000 distinct CDR3 sequences, roughly 35% of them detected once, and 50% sits in the top ten. This clonotype originated in a human donor who was either an allogeneic HSCT recipient or a stem cell or donor lymphocyte infusion donor (not recorded which). It is not recorded whose cells these are; they may come from a transplant donor. The sample was blood, either unsorted or a sorted T cell fraction (not recorded which). This chain joins TRBV12-3 or TRBV12-4 and TRBJ1-5; 8 bases agree with TRBD1. CDR3 sequence (DNA): TGTGCCAGCAGCAATGACAGGGGAACTTATCAGCCCCAGCATTTT. Translating gives CASSNDRGTYQPQHF.